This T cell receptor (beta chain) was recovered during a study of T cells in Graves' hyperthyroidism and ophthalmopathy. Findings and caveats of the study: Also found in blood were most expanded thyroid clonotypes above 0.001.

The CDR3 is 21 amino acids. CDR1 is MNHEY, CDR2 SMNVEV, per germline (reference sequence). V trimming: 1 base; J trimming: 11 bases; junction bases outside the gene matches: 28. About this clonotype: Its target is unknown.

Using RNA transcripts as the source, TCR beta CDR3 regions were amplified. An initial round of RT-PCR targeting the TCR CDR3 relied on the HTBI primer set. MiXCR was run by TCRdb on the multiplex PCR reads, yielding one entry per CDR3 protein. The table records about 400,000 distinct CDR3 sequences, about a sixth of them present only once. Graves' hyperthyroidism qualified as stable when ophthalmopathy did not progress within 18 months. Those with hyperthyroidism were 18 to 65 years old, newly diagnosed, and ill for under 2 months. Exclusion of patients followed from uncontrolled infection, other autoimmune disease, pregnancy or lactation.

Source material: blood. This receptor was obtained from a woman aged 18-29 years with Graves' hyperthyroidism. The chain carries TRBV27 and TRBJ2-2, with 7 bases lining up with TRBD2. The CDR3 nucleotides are TGTGCCAGCAGTTTATATGGGCCGGGACTACCAGCCGAGACGAACACCTGTGAGCTGTTTTTT. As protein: CASSLYGPGLPAETNTCELFF.